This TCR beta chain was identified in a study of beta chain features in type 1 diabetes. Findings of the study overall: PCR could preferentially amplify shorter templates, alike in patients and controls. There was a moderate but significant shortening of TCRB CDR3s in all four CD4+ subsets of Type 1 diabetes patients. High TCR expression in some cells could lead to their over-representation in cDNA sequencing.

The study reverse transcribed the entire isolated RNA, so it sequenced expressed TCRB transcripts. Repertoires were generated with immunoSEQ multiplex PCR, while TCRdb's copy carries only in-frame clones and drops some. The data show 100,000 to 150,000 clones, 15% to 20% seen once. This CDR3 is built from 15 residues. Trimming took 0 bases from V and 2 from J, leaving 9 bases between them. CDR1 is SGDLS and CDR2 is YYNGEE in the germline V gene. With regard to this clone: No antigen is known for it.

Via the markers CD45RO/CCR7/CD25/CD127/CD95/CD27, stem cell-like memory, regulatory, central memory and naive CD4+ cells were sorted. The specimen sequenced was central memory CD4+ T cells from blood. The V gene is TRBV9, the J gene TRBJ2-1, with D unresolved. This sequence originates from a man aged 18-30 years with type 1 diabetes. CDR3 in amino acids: CASSVEPVAYNEQFF. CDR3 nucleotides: TGTGCCAGCAGCGTAGAACCGGTGGCCTACAATGAGCAGTTCTTC. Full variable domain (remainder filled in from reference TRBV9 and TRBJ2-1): DSGVTQTPKHLITATGQRVTLRCSPRSGDLSVYWYQQSLDQGLQFLIQYYNGEERAKGNILERFSAQQFPDLHSELNLSSLELGDSALYFCASSVEPVAYNEQFFGPGTRLTVL.